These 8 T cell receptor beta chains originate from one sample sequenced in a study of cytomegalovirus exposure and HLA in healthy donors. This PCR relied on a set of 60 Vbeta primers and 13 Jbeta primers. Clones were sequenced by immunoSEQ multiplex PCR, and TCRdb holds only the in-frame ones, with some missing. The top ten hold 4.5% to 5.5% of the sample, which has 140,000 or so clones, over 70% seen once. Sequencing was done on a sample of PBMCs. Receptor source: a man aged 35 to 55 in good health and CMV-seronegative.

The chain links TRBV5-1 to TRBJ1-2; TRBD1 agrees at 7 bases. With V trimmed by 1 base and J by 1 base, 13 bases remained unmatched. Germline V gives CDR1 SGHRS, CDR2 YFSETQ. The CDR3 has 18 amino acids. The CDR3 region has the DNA TGCGCCAGCAGCTTGTTACCAGGGGGAGGTATTAGTAACTATGGCTACACCTTC. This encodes CASSLLPGGGISNYGYTF.

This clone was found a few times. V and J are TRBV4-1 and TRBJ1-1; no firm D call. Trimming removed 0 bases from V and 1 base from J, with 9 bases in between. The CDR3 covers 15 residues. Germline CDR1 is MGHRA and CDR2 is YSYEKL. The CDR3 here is CASSQEGRENTEAFF. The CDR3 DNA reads TGCGCCAGCAGCCAAGAAGGACGGGAGAACACTGAAGCTTTCTTT.

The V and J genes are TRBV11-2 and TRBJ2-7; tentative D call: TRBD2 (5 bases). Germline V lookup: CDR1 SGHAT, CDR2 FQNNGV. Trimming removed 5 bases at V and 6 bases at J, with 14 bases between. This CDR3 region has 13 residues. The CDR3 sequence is CASSPSLAGEQYF. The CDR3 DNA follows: TGTGCCAGCAGCCCGTCCCTGGCGGGCGAGCAGTACTTC.

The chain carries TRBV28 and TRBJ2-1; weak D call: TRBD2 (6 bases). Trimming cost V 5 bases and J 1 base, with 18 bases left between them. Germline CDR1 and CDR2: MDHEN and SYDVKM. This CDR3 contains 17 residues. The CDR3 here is CASSPFRRDVSYNEQFF. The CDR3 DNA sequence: TGTGCCAGCAGTCCCTTTAGGAGGGATGTGTCCTACAATGAGCAGTTCTTC.

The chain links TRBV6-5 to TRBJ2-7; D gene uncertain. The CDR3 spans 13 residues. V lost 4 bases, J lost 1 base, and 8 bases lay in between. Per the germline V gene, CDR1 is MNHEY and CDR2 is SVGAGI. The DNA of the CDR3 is TGTGCCAGCAGTTCCCCTGTGTCCTACGAGCAGTACTTC. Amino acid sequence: CASSSPVSYEQYF.

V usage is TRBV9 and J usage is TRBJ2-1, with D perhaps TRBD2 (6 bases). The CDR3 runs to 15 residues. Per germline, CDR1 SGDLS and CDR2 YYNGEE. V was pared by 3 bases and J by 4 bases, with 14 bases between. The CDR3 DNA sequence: TGTGCCAGCAGCGGGGGACTCTCCCCTTACAATGAGCAGTTCTTC. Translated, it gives CASSGGLSPYNEQFF. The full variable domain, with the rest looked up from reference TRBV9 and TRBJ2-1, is DSGVTQTPKHLITATGQRVTLRCSPRSGDLSVYWYQQSLDQGLQFLIQYYNGEERAKGNILERFSAQQFPDLHSELNLSSLELGDSALYFCASSGGLSPYNEQFFGPGTRLTVL.

The CDR3 DNA reads as TGTGCCAGCAGCCTTTTACGAGCGGGGGGCCAAGAGACCCAGTACTTC. It is translated as CASSLLRAGGQETQYF. The chain employs TRBV7-2 and TRBJ2-5; 9 bases fit TRBD2. CDR1 and CDR2 (germline): SGHTA, FQGNSA. The V and J ends lost 5 bases and 1 base, in that order; junction bases with no gene match: 8. This CDR3 region has 16 residues.

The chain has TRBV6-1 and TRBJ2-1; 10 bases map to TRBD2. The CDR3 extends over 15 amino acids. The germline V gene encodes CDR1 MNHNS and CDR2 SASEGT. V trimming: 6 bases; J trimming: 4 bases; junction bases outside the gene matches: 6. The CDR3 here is CASRQPSGRYNEQFF. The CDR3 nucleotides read TGTGCCAGCAGGCAACCTAGCGGGAGATACAATGAGCAGTTCTTC.